The entry that follows covers one T cell receptor (beta chain) sequence. This sample was included in a study of identical twins. A template switching step contributed a universal primer site, while unique molecular identifiers were present in the cDNA. TCRdb itself ran the 5' RACE reads through MiXCR, one entry per CDR3 protein. The table lists fewer than 650,000 distinct CDR3 sequences, around 7.5% of them singletons, with over 1.5% in the top ten. V was pared by 2 bases and J by 3 bases, with 8 bases of the junction left unmatched. The CDR3 has 15 amino acids. Germline V gene lookup returns CDR1 SGHKS and CDR2 YYEKEE (reference sequence). Healthy Caucasians supplied all donations. This same sample was also taken into another study, of yellow fever vaccine responses in identical twins. According to that study: Twins reportedly showed a vaccine T cell response that seemed partly convergent and partly personalized.

This clonotype originated in a young woman in good health. Material: PBMCs. The chain couples TRBV5-5 to TRBJ2-7; 7 positions match TRBD1. The CDR3 nucleotides are TGTGCCAGCAGCTTATCCCTCCCAGGGGGCTACGAGCAGTACGTC. As protein: CASSLSLPGGYEQYV.